This TCR beta chain stems from a study of T-cell memory formation after mild COVID-19. The wider study: TCR clusters mostly belonged to single donors. Study conclusions and caveats: Memory from before infection featured some responding clones, which suggests cross-reactive memory joined.

The CDR3 loop spans 16 amino acids. J gave up 6 bases and V 4 bases, and 10 bases lay outside the gene matches. CDR1 is SGHTA and CDR2 is FQGNSA in the germline V gene. As concerns this clonotype: Its antigen is currently unknown.

5'RACE primed from the constant segment yielded TCR alpha and TCR beta cDNA libraries bearing sample barcodes and UMIs. TCRdb reprocessed the 5' RACE reads with MiXCR, giving one entry per CDR3 protein. This sample has about 350,000 distinct CDR3 sequences; roughly 13% occur once, and the top ten carry 22%. The chain has TRBV7-2 and TRBJ2-3; 10 bases align to TRBD2. The specimen was PBMCs or a T cell subset sorted from them (not recorded which). The sequence derives from a man aged 18 to 35 who had mild COVID-19 (a few samples of this study predate the infection). Cell type and time point are not known. The DNA of the CDR3 is TGTGCCAGCAGCTCTCTAGCGGGGGCCGCGCCGGATACGCAGTATTTT. Amino acid sequence: CASSSLAGAAPDTQYF.